This T cell receptor (beta chain) derives from a study of breast tumors, draining lymph nodes, adjacent tissues. Samples came from axillary lymph nodes draining the breast cancer. Germline loops: CDR1 SGHTA, CDR2 FQGNSA. Trimming took 4 bases from V and 5 from J; bases not matched to a gene: 6. The CDR3 extends over 15 amino acids. Whole-study results and caveats: Tumor and nontumor repertoires were significantly more similar in luminal-like than in basal-like breast cancer. Tumor TCR diversity was below lymph nodes but above nontumor tissue. Tumor T cell lymph node origin was a supported hypothesis, not proven.

MiXCR, run by TCRdb on the multiplex PCR reads, gives a single entry per CDR3 protein. This table holds some 230,000 distinct CDR3 sequences, less than 35% found once. This clonotype was detected ten times or more. Antigen unknown. The V call is TRBV7-2, the J call TRBJ1-4; 8 positions match TRBD1. The TCR originated in a female donor with breast cancer. Some clones in this sample may be carry-over from other donors' samples. Sequencing used axillary lymph node tissue. CDR3 residues: CASSSYRGGNEKLFF. As DNA, the CDR3 is TGTGCCAGCAGCTCATACAGGGGGGGAAATGAAAAACTGTTTTTT.